Listed below are T cell receptor beta chains from one sample, sequenced in a study of shared clonotypes between healthy human individuals. Profiled with immunoSEQ multiplex PCR; TCRdb holds only in-frame clones, not every one. The table shows some 2.1 million clones, with about 95% occurring only once. The sequencing input was naive CD8+ T cells sorted from blood. These receptors originate from a man aged 18 to 30 in good health. The CDR3 runs from the conserved cysteine through the conserved F or W. Fields, in order: D gene, V gene, clone size, J gene, CDR3 DNA, CDR3 protein. D genes are given only for firm matches. Clone size is not always given. Where it is, it says once, few, many or a class for expanded clones.

d_gene: TRBD2; v_gene: TRBV7-2; abundance: -; j_gene: TRBJ2-7; CDR3nt: TGTGCCAGCAGTTCCGGACTAGCGGTGTCCTACGAGCAGTACTTC; CDR3aa: CASSSGLAVSYEQYF
d_gene: -; v_gene: TRBV29-1; abundance: -; j_gene: TRBJ2-1; CDR3nt: TGCAGCGTTGGGGGAGGCCCGGGACACGCTAGGAGCTCCTACAATGAGCAGTTCTTC; CDR3aa: CSVGGGPGHARSSYNEQFF
d_gene: TRBD2; v_gene: TRBV15; abundance: -; j_gene: TRBJ2-2; CDR3nt: TGTGCCACCAGCAGAGATAGGGCTAGCGGAGCCACCGGGGAGCTGTTTTTT; CDR3aa: CATSRDRASGATGELFF
d_gene: -; v_gene: TRBV11-2; abundance: once; j_gene: TRBJ2-7; CDR3nt: TGTGCCAGCAGCTTAGGAGGGTCTTACGAGCAGTACTTC; CDR3aa: CASSLGGSYEQYF
d_gene: -; v_gene: TRBV10-1; abundance: -; j_gene: TRBJ2-1; CDR3nt: TGCGCCAGCAGAAGTTTCAGGGGGGGGGAGCAGTTCTTC; CDR3aa: CASRSFRGGEQFF
d_gene: -; v_gene: TRBV30; abundance: -; j_gene: TRBJ1-1; CDR3nt: TGTGCCTGGAGTGGGGTCATCGCCACTGAAGCTTTCTTT; CDR3aa: CAWSGVIATEAFF
d_gene: -; v_gene: TRBV4-3; abundance: -; j_gene: TRBJ1-1; CDR3nt: TGCGCCAGCAGCCAAGATGAGGGGATAAACACTGAAGCTTTCTTT; CDR3aa: CASSQDEGINTEAFF
d_gene: -; v_gene: TRBV4-1; abundance: -; j_gene: TRBJ1-1; CDR3nt: TGCGCCAGCAGCCAAGATTTCAGGGACGCTGAAGCTTTCTTT; CDR3aa: CASSQDFRDAEAFF
d_gene: -; v_gene: TRBV7-2; abundance: -; j_gene: TRBJ1-2; CDR3nt: TGTGCCAGCAGCTATGAGAATTATGGCTACACCTTC; CDR3aa: CASSYENYGYTF
d_gene: -; v_gene: TRBV30; abundance: -; j_gene: TRBJ2-7; CDR3nt: TGTGCCTGGAGTGTACTATCGGGGCCCGGGTCCTACGAGCAGTACTTC; CDR3aa: CAWSVLSGPGSYEQYF
d_gene: -; v_gene: TRBV18; abundance: -; j_gene: TRBJ1-1; CDR3nt: TGTGCCAGCTCACTCCCATTGAACACTGAAGCTTTCTTT; CDR3aa: CASSLPLNTEAFF
d_gene: -; v_gene: TRBV19; abundance: -; j_gene: TRBJ2-1; CDR3nt: TGTGCCAGTATCTCACACCAAACGGGGGATAATGAGCAGTTCTTC; CDR3aa: CASISHQTGDNEQFF
d_gene: TRBD2; v_gene: TRBV9; abundance: -; j_gene: TRBJ2-3; CDR3nt: TGTGCCAGCAGCGTAAGCGGGAGCGCAGGGGATACGCAGTATTTT; CDR3aa: CASSVSGSAGDTQYF
d_gene: TRBD2; v_gene: TRBV4-3; abundance: -; j_gene: TRBJ2-7; CDR3nt: TGCGCCAGCAGCCAGGGGAGGGAGGGCCACTACGAGCAGTACTTC; CDR3aa: CASSQGREGHYEQYF
d_gene: TRBD2; v_gene: TRBV27; abundance: -; j_gene: TRBJ2-1; CDR3nt: TGTGCCAGCAGTTTAATAGCGGGAGCTCGGGATGAGCAGTTCTTC; CDR3aa: CASSLIAGARDEQFF
d_gene: -; v_gene: TRBV30; abundance: -; j_gene: TRBJ2-5; CDR3nt: TGTGCCTGGAGTGTATCCAGGATGGAAGAGACCCAGTACTTC; CDR3aa: CAWSVSRMEETQYF
d_gene: -; v_gene: TRBV7-3; abundance: -; j_gene: TRBJ2-1; CDR3nt: TGTGCCAGCAGCCCGCCCGGCGGGGCGTACAATGAGCAGTTCTTC; CDR3aa: CASSPPGGAYNEQFF
d_gene: TRBD2; v_gene: TRBV19; abundance: -; j_gene: TRBJ2-7; CDR3nt: TGTGCCAGTAGTCTCCACGGGGGGAGCTATTCCTACGAGCAGTACTTC; CDR3aa: CASSLHGGSYSYEQYF
d_gene: -; v_gene: TRBV10-3; abundance: -; j_gene: TRBJ2-2; CDR3nt: TGTGCCATCAGTGAGAGCGGGGAGCTGTTTTTT; CDR3aa: CAISESGELFF
d_gene: -; v_gene: TRBV6-5; abundance: -; j_gene: TRBJ2-5; CDR3nt: TGTGCCAGCAGTTACTCGCAAGGGGCGCGGGAGACCCAGTACTTC; CDR3aa: CASSYSQGARETQYF
d_gene: TRBD2; v_gene: TRBV7-9; abundance: -; j_gene: TRBJ2-7; CDR3nt: TGTGCCAGCAGCCCGACTAGCGGGACTTCCTACGAGCAGTACTTC; CDR3aa: CASSPTSGTSYEQYF
d_gene: -; v_gene: TRBV7-6; abundance: once; j_gene: TRBJ2-5; CDR3nt: TGTGCCAGCAGTTTCATAGATGAGACCCAGTACTTC; CDR3aa: CASSFIDETQYF
d_gene: -; v_gene: TRBV6-5; abundance: -; j_gene: TRBJ1-5; CDR3nt: TGTGCCAGCAGTTACACTACTTGGGATCAGCCCCAGCATTTT; CDR3aa: CASSYTTWDQPQHF
d_gene: TRBD2; v_gene: TRBV5-4; abundance: once; j_gene: TRBJ2-1; CDR3nt: TGTGCCAGCAGCCGCGGGATAGCGGGAATCAATGAGCAGTTCTTC; CDR3aa: CASSRGIAGINEQFF
d_gene: -; v_gene: TRBV2; abundance: -; j_gene: TRBJ2-2; CDR3nt: TGTGCCAGCAGCGACGGACAGGGAGGGGCCGGGGAGCTGTTTTTT; CDR3aa: CASSDGQGGAGELFF
d_gene: -; v_gene: TRBV5-1; abundance: -; j_gene: TRBJ1-2; CDR3nt: TGCGCCAGCAGCTTGACCGGGACGCAGGATTATGGCTACACCTTC; CDR3aa: CASSLTGTQDYGYTF
d_gene: TRBD1; v_gene: TRBV5-6; abundance: -; j_gene: TRBJ2-7; CDR3nt: TGTGCCAGCAGTCAGTTGACAGGGGGTACCGAGCAGTACTTC; CDR3aa: CASSQLTGGTEQYF
d_gene: -; v_gene: TRBV2; abundance: -; j_gene: TRBJ1-4; CDR3nt: TGTGCCAGCAGAAACCAGGGAGAAGAAAGTGAAAAACTGTTTTTT; CDR3aa: CASRNQGEESEKLFF
d_gene: -; v_gene: TRBV13; abundance: -; j_gene: TRBJ1-2; CDR3nt: TGTGCCAGCAGCTTCGGTCCTCGGGGCGCTTATGGCTACACCTTC; CDR3aa: CASSFGPRGAYGYTF
d_gene: -; v_gene: TRBV10-3; abundance: -; j_gene: TRBJ2-1; CDR3nt: TGTGCCATCAGTGATATTGGCGGATACAATGAGCAGTTCTTC; CDR3aa: CAISDIGGYNEQFF
d_gene: TRBD2; v_gene: TRBV27; abundance: -; j_gene: TRBJ2-7; CDR3nt: TGTGCCAGCAGTTTACTAGCGGGAGGCCCTTTGGAGCAGTACTTC; CDR3aa: CASSLLAGGPLEQYF
d_gene: TRBD2; v_gene: TRBV30; abundance: -; j_gene: TRBJ2-5; CDR3nt: TGTGCCCCAGGGACTAGCGGACGAGAGACCCAGTACTTC; CDR3aa: CAPGTSGRETQYF
d_gene: -; v_gene: TRBV7-9; abundance: -; j_gene: TRBJ1-1; CDR3nt: TGTGCCAGCAGCTTAGGAGACGGACAGAACACTGAAGCTTTCTTT; CDR3aa: CASSLGDGQNTEAFF
d_gene: -; v_gene: TRBV27; abundance: -; j_gene: TRBJ2-1; CDR3nt: TGTGCCACAACTGCCGGCCCAGGGTACAATGAGCAGTTCTTC; CDR3aa: CATTAGPGYNEQFF
d_gene: -; v_gene: TRBV29-1; abundance: -; j_gene: TRBJ1-2; CDR3nt: TGCAGCGTTGGTGAAAATAACTATGGCTACACCTTC; CDR3aa: CSVGENNYGYTF
d_gene: -; v_gene: TRBV7-6; abundance: -; j_gene: TRBJ2-1; CDR3nt: TGTGCCAGCAGCTTAGCGATTAGCGGCCATTACAATGAGCAGTTCTTC; CDR3aa: CASSLAISGHYNEQFF
d_gene: TRBD1; v_gene: TRBV19; abundance: -; j_gene: TRBJ2-2; CDR3nt: TGTGCCAGTAGTACCCGGGACAGGGAGTACACCGGGGAGCTGTTTTTT; CDR3aa: CASSTRDREYTGELFF
d_gene: -; v_gene: TRBV4-1; abundance: -; j_gene: TRBJ1-2; CDR3nt: TGCGCCAGCAGCCAAGGAAGGGGCGGGGTTAACTATGGCTACACCTTC; CDR3aa: CASSQGRGGVNYGYTF
d_gene: -; v_gene: TRBV5-6; abundance: -; j_gene: TRBJ1-1; CDR3nt: TGTGCCAGCAGCTTGGTTCAGGGAGTAGGCACTGAAGCTTTCTTT; CDR3aa: CASSLVQGVGTEAFF
d_gene: TRBD2; v_gene: TRBV7-6; abundance: -; j_gene: TRBJ2-1; CDR3nt: TGTGCCAGCAGCTTAACGGCGGGAGGGTTTCTCAATGAGCAGTTCTTC; CDR3aa: CASSLTAGGFLNEQFF
d_gene: TRBD2; v_gene: TRBV30; abundance: -; j_gene: TRBJ2-5; CDR3nt: TGTGCCTGGAGTCCCAATACCCTCTTGCGGGAGGGCCAAGAGACCCAGTACTTC; CDR3aa: CAWSPNTLLREGQETQYF
d_gene: -; v_gene: TRBV27; abundance: -; j_gene: TRBJ2-7; CDR3nt: TGTGCCAGCAGTTTCGGCAGGGAAGCCTACGAGCAGTACTTC; CDR3aa: CASSFGREAYEQYF
d_gene: -; v_gene: TRBV5-1; abundance: -; j_gene: TRBJ2-7; CDR3nt: TGCGCCAGCAGCTTTGGGGGAGGCTCCGAGCAGTACTTC; CDR3aa: CASSFGGGSEQYF
d_gene: -; v_gene: TRBV7-9; abundance: -; j_gene: TRBJ2-1; CDR3nt: TGTGCCAGCAGCAGACCTTTGGGGGGCAATGAGCAGTTCTTC; CDR3aa: CASSRPLGGNEQFF
d_gene: -; v_gene: TRBV2; abundance: -; j_gene: TRBJ2-2; CDR3nt: TGTGCCAGCAGTCTAGCCGGGGAGCTGTTTTTT; CDR3aa: CASSLAGELFF
d_gene: TRBD2; v_gene: TRBV27; abundance: -; j_gene: TRBJ2-1; CDR3nt: TGTGCCAGCAGTTTTCTGGGGACTAGCGGGGGGGATGAGCAGTTCTTC; CDR3aa: CASSFLGTSGGDEQFF
d_gene: TRBD1; v_gene: TRBV2; abundance: -; j_gene: TRBJ1-1; CDR3nt: TGTGCCAGCAGTGAATTCAGGGACAGGGGGCTCGGCACTGAAGCTTTCTTT; CDR3aa: CASSEFRDRGLGTEAFF
d_gene: TRBD1; v_gene: TRBV7-6; abundance: -; j_gene: TRBJ2-5; CDR3nt: TGTGCCAGCAGCCCACCCGGGACAGGCCCGGAGACCCAGTACTTC; CDR3aa: CASSPPGTGPETQYF
d_gene: -; v_gene: TRBV7-8; abundance: -; j_gene: TRBJ2-3; CDR3nt: TGTGCCAGCAGCTTCGGGCTAGCCCCAAGCACAGATACGCAGTATTTT; CDR3aa: CASSFGLAPSTDTQYF
d_gene: -; v_gene: TRBV7-2; abundance: -; j_gene: TRBJ1-2; CDR3nt: TGTGCCAGCAGCTTATTCAGAGGGAGTGAGAACTATGGCTACACCTTC; CDR3aa: CASSLFRGSENYGYTF
d_gene: -; v_gene: TRBV16; abundance: -; j_gene: TRBJ1-1; CDR3nt: TGTGCCAGCAGCTTCGGATCGACGCAGAACACTGAAGCTTTCTTT; CDR3aa: CASSFGSTQNTEAFF
d_gene: TRBD2; v_gene: TRBV4-1; abundance: -; j_gene: TRBJ2-7; CDR3nt: TGCGCCAGCAGCCGCTCGGAAGCGGGGGGGGTCCCGCACTTC; CDR3aa: CASSRSEAGGVPHF
d_gene: -; v_gene: TRBV13; abundance: -; j_gene: TRBJ2-5; CDR3nt: TGTGCCAGCAGCTTAGACAGGGTGGAGACCCAGTACTTC; CDR3aa: CASSLDRVETQYF
d_gene: -; v_gene: TRBV14; abundance: -; j_gene: TRBJ2-1; CDR3nt: TGTGCCAGCAGCCAAGATCATGAGGGTCCCTCCTACAATGAGCAGTTCTTC; CDR3aa: CASSQDHEGPSYNEQFF
d_gene: TRBD1; v_gene: TRBV27; abundance: few; j_gene: TRBJ2-7; CDR3nt: TGTGCCAGCAGTCCCGGACAGGGGGCCTACGAGCAGTACTTC; CDR3aa: CASSPGQGAYEQYF
d_gene: -; v_gene: TRBV27; abundance: once; j_gene: TRBJ2-7; CDR3nt: TGTGCCAGCAGTTTGCGAGGAAGTCGGTACGAGCAGTACTTC; CDR3aa: CASSLRGSRYEQYF
d_gene: -; v_gene: TRBV7-9; abundance: -; j_gene: TRBJ1-1; CDR3nt: TGTGCCAGCAGCTTAGACAGCTACACTGAAGCTTTCTTT; CDR3aa: CASSLDSYTEAFF
d_gene: -; v_gene: TRBV7-2; abundance: few; j_gene: TRBJ1-1; CDR3nt: TGTGCCAGCAGCTTAGCGGGAGGGGGGACGACTGAAGCTTTCTTT; CDR3aa: CASSLAGGGTTEAFF
d_gene: TRBD2; v_gene: TRBV19; abundance: -; j_gene: TRBJ2-1; CDR3nt: TGTGCCACCAATAGCGGGACTGCCTACAATGAGCAGTTCTTC; CDR3aa: CATNSGTAYNEQFF
d_gene: -; v_gene: TRBV28; abundance: -; j_gene: TRBJ1-1; CDR3nt: TGTGCCAGCAGTTTCTTGCGGACTGAAGCTTTCTTT; CDR3aa: CASSFLRTEAFF